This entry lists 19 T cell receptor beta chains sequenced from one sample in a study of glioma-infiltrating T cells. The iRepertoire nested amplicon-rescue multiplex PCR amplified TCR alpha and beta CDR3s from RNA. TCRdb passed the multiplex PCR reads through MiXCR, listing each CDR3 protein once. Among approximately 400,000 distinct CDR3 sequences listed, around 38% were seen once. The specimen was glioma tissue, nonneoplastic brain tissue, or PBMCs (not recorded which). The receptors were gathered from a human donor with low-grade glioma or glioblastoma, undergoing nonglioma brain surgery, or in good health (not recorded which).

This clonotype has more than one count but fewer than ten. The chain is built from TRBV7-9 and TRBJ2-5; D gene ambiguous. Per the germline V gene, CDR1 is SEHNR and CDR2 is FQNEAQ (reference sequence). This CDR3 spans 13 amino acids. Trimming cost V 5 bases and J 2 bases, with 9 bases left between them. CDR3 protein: CASSADGQETQYF. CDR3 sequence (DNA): TGTGCCAGCAGCGCGGACGGTCAAGAGACCCAGTACTTC.

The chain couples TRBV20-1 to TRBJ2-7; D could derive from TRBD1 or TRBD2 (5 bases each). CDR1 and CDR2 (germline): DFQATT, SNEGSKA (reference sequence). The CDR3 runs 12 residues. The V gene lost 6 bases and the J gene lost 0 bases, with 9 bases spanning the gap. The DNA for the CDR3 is TGCAGTGCGGGACCGGACTCCTACGAGCAGTACTTC. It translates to CSAGPDSYEQYF.

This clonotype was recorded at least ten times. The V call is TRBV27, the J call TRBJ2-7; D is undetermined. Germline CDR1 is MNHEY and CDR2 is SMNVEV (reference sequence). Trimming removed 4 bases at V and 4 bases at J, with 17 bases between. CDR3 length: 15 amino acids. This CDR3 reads CASSSIASPGYEQYF. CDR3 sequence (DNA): TGTGCCAGCAGTTCCATAGCTTCACCGGGTTACGAGCAGTACTTC.

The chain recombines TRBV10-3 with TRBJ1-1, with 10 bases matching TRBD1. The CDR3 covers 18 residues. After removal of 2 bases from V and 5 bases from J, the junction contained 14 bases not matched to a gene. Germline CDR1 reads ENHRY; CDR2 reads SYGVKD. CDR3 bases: TGTGCCATCAGTGAGAGGACAGGGGGGGGTGGCGTCCGTACTGAAGCTTTCTTT. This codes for CAISERTGGGGVRTEAFF.

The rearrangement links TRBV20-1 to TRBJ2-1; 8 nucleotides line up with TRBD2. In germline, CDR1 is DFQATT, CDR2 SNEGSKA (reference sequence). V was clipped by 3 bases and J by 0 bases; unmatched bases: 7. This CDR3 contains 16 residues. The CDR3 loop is CSASARSGSSYNEQFF. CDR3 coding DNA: TGCAGTGCTAGTGCCAGAAGCGGGAGCTCCTACAATGAGCAGTTCTTC.

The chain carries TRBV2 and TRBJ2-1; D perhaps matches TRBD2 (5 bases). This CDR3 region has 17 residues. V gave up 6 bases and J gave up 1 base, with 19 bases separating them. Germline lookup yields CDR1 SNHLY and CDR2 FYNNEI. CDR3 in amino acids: CASRAGVDSISYNEQFF. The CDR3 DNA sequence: TGTGCCAGCAGGGCTGGGGTGGACTCAATATCCTACAATGAGCAGTTCTTC.

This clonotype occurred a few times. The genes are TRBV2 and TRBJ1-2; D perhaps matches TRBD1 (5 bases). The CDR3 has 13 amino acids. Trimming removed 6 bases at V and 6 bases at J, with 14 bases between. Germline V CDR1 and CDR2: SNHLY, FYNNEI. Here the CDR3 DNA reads TGTGCCAGCAGGGGTGGGGCGCATAATGGCTACACCTTC. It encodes CASRGGAHNGYTF.

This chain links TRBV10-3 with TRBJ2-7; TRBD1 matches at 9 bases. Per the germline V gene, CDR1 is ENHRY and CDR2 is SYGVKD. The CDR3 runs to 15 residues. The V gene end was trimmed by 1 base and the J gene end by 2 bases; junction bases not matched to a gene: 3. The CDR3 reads CAISEWGQGPYEQYF. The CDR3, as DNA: TGTGCCATCAGTGAGTGGGGACAGGGACCCTACGAGCAGTACTTC.

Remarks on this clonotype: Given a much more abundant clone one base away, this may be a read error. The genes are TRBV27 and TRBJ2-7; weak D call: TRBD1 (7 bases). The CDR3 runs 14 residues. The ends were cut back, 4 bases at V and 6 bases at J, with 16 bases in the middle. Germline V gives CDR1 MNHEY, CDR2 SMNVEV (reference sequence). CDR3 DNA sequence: TGTGCCAGCAGTTACGCTCGACAGGGAGGCGAGCAGTACTTC. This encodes CASSYARQGGEQYF.

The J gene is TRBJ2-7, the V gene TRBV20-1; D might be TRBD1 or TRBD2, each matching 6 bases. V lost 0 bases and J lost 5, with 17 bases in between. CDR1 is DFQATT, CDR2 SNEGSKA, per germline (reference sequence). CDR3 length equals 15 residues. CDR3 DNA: TGCAGTGCTAGAGATCCCCGGGGGCATGGGAACGAGCAGTACTTC. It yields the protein CSARDPRGHGNEQYF.

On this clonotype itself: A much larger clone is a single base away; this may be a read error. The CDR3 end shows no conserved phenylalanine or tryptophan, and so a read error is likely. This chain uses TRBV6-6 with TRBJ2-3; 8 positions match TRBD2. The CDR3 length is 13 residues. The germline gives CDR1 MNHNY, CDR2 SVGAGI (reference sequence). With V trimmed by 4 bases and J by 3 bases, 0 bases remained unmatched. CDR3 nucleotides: TGTGCCAGCAGTTCGGGGGGGACAGATACGCAGTATTAT. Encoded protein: CASSSGGTDTQYY.

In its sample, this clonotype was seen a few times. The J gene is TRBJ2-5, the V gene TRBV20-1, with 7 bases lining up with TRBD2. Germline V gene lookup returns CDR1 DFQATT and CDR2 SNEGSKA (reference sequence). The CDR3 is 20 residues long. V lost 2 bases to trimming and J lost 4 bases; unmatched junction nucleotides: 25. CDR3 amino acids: CSARSLVWGGSRSGRETQYF. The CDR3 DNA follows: TGCAGTGCTAGAAGTTTGGTTTGGGGCGGGAGCAGATCCGGCAGAGAGACCCAGTACTTC.

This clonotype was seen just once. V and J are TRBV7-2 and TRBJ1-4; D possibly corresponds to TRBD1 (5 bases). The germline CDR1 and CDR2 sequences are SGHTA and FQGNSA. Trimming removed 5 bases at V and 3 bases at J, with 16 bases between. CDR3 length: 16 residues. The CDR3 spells CASSPPRFRANEKLFF. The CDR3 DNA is TGTGCCAGCAGCCCCCCGCGATTCAGGGCTAATGAAAAACTGTTTTTT.

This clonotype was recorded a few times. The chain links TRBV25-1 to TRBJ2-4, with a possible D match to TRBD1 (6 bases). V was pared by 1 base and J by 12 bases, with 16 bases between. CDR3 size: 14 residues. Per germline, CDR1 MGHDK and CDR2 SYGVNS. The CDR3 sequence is CASSESPRTVRQYF. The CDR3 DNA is TGTGCCAGCAGTGAATCCCCACGGACAGTTCGTCAGTACTTC.

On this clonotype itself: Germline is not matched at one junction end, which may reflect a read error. CDR3 amino acids: CPTSRVSTGGPDTQYF. As DNA, the CDR3 is TGTCCCACCAGCAGAGTTTCCACAGGGGGACCAGATACGCAGTATTTT. The chain joins TRBV15 to TRBJ2-3; 8 bases line up with TRBD1. Per the germline V gene, CDR1 is LNHNV and CDR2 is YYDKDF (reference sequence). This CDR3 contains 16 residues.

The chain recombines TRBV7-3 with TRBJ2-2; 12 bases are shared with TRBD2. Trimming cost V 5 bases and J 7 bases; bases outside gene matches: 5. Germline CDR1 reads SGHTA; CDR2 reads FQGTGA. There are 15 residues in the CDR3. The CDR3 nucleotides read TGTGCCAGCAGCAAGACTAGCGGGAGTGTCGGGGAGCTGTTTTTT. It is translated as CASSKTSGSVGELFF.

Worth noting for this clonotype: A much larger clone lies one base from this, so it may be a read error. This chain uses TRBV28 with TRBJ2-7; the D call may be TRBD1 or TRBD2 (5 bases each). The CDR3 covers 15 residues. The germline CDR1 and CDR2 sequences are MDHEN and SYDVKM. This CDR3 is CASRVSGTASYEEYF. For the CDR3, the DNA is TGTGCCAGCAGAGTCTCCGGGACGGCTAGCTACGAGGAGTACTTC.

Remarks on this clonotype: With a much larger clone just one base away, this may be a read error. The CDR3 DNA is TGCAGTGCTAGCGCGGGAGTATACAAGCAGTACTTC. Translating gives CSASAGVYKQYF. The rearrangement uses TRBV20-1 and TRBJ2-7; TRBD2 agrees at 7 bases. J lost 8 bases, V lost 3 bases, and 7 bases had no gene match. Germline CDR1 and CDR2: DFQATT and SNEGSKA (reference sequence). The CDR3 is 12 amino acids.

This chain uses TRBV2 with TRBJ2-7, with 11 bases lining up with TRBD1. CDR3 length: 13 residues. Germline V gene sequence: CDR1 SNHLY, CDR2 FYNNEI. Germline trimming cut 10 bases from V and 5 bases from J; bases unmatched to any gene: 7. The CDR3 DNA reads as TGTGCCACCGCGGACAGGGGGCGAAACGAGCAGTACTTC. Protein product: CATADRGRNEQYF.